Listed here are 27 T cell receptor beta chains from one sample, sequenced in a study of T cell repertoires in cytomegalovirus infection. Each CDR3 protein gets one entry after TCRdb re-called the reads with MiXCR. The sample consists of more than 400,000 distinct CDR3 sequences, about 30% of them appearing once. The specimen was PBMCs. The receptors shown here come from a human donor in good health (CMV status not recorded). Some clones in this sample may be carry-over from other donors' samples.

This clonotype has only a few counts. V and J are TRBV12-3 or TRBV12-4 and TRBJ2-7; the match to TRBD1 covers 10 bases. V lost 3 bases, J lost 7 bases, and 6 bases stayed unmatched. This CDR3 spans 14 amino acids. CDR3 nucleotide sequence: TGTGCCAGCAGTTTGGGACAGGGGATGCGGGAGCAGTACGTC. Translated, it gives CASSLGQGMREQYV.

This clonotype was counted only a few times. This chain connects TRBV24-1 to TRBJ2-5; D is perhaps TRBD1 (6 bases). CDR3 length: 14 amino acids. Germline assignment: CDR1 KGHDR and CDR2 SFDVKD. Trimming removed 2 bases at V and 2 bases at J, with 8 bases between. The CDR3 nucleotides are TGTGCCACCAGTGATTGGACAGCACAAGAGACCCAGTACTTC. This sequence encodes CATSDWTAQETQYF.

This clonotype was seen at least ten times. The V gene is TRBV7-3, the J gene TRBJ1-1; D is undetermined. Trimming cost V 1 base and J 0 bases, with 12 bases left between them. CDR1 and CDR2 (germline): SGHTA, FQGTGA. The CDR3 consists of 16 residues. In DNA form, the CDR3 reads TGTGCCAGCAGCTTAATGCCGAAAGCCATGAACACTGAAGCTTTCTTT. It is translated as CASSLMPKAMNTEAFF.

This clonotype was detected only a few times. The chain has TRBV10-3 and TRBJ2-1, with TRBD1 matching 7 bases. Germline V CDR1 and CDR2: ENHRY, SYGVKD. V lost 7 bases and J lost 7; bases outside the gene matches: 10. There are 14 residues in the CDR3. For the CDR3, the DNA is TGTGCCATCACCTCCGGGACAGTCCTAAATGAGCAGTTCTTC. This encodes CAITSGTVLNEQFF.

This clonotype was detected many times. The V gene is TRBV7-2, the J gene TRBJ2-3; 8 bases match TRBD1. The CDR3 loop spans 15 amino acids. With V trimmed by 1 base and J by 6 bases, 6 bases remained unmatched. Germline CDR1 and CDR2: SGHTA and FQGNSA. The CDR3 coding sequence is TGTGCCAGCAGCTTAGATGGGAGACAGGGGGATACGCAGTATTTT. Protein sequence: CASSLDGRQGDTQYF.

V gene TRBV4-3 combines with J gene TRBJ2-5; D not resolved. The V end lost 0 bases, the J end lost 1 base, and 9 bases lay between the germline ends. Germline CDR1 is LGHNA and CDR2 is YSLEER. CDR3 size: 15 residues. Written as DNA, the CDR3 is TGCGCCAGCAGCCAAGAATCGACGGCCCAAGAGACCCAGTACTTC. Translation: CASSQESTAQETQYF.

CDR3 residues: CASSFGGIVYNEQFF. The CDR3 coding sequence is TGTGCCAGCAGTTTCGGGGGCATAGTCTACAATGAGCAGTTCTTC. The genes are TRBV12-3 or TRBV12-4 and TRBJ2-1; D may correspond to TRBD1 or TRBD2 (6 bases each). Deletions cut 3 bases from V and 3 bases from J, with 12 bases between. This CDR3 comprises 15 residues.

In regard to this clonotype: With a much larger clone just one base away, this may be a read error. The chain uses TRBV6-2 or TRBV6-3 and TRBJ2-1; possibly TRBD1 or TRBD2 for D (5 bases each). V lost 4 bases and J 8 bases, leaving 15 bases between the germline ends. Per the germline V gene, CDR1 is MNHEY and CDR2 is SVGEGT. The CDR3 sequence is 14 residues long. The CDR3 here is CASSCRGRDDEQFF. The DNA of the CDR3 is TGTGCCAGCAGTTGCCGGGGAAGGGACGATGAGCAGTTCTTC.

The chain recombines TRBV6-2 or TRBV6-3 with TRBJ2-5; D possibly corresponds to TRBD2 (5 bases). The CDR3 loop spans 15 amino acids. Germline V gives CDR1 MNHEY, CDR2 SVGEGT. With 2 bases removed from V and 0 bases from J, the gap between germline ends came to 10 bases. The CDR3 spells CASSYGGANQETQYF. CDR3 bases: TGTGCCAGCAGTTACGGAGGAGCCAACCAAGAGACCCAGTACTTC.

The V call is TRBV5-5, the J call TRBJ1-5; D is possibly TRBD1 (5 bases). Trimming took 4 bases from V and 3 from J, leaving 20 bases between them. This CDR3 region has 17 residues. Germline V lookup: CDR1 SGHKS, CDR2 YYEKEE (reference sequence). In DNA, the CDR3 is TGTGCCAGCAGCGCGGGCGGGGGGTTTTCCCTCAATCAGCCCCAGCATTTT. Encoded protein: CASSAGGGFSLNQPQHF.

In its sample, this clonotype was seen a few times. This chain joins TRBV5-1 and TRBJ2-1, with TRBD1 identical over 10 bases. The CDR3 runs to 14 residues. J gave up 10 bases and V 4 bases, and 8 bases lay outside the gene matches. CDR1 is SGHRS and CDR2 is YFSETQ in the germline V gene. CDR3 nucleotides: TGCGCCAGCAGCCCGGGACAGGGGATAGGGGAGCAGTTCTTC. Its translation: CASSPGQGIGEQFF.

This clonotype was seen ten or more times. The DNA of the CDR3 is TGTGCCAGCAGCTCTTCGGGCACTTCCTACGAGCAGTACTTC. Its translation: CASSSSGTSYEQYF. J is TRBJ2-7 and V is TRBV7-2, with D unresolved. V was shortened by 4 bases and J by 1 base, with 11 bases between the two germline ends. This CDR3 contains 14 residues. Germline V CDR1 and CDR2: SGHTA, FQGNSA.

Worth noting for this clonotype: This may stem from a read error, because a much larger clone lies one nucleotide away. This chain links TRBV7-6 with TRBJ2-3; D is unresolved. The CDR3 consists of 12 residues. Germline V CDR1 and CDR2: SGHVS, FNYEAQ. The V gene lost 6 bases and the J gene lost 2 bases, with 6 bases spanning the gap. In DNA form, the CDR3 reads TGTGCCAGCAGGTCAAACACAGATACGCAGTATTTT. Translation: CASRSNTDTQYF.

This clonotype showed up many times. The chain is built from TRBV7-3 and TRBJ1-1; D call uncertain. V lost 2 bases and J lost 1, with 5 bases in between. CDR3 length equals 13 residues. Looked up from germline, CDR1 is SGHTA and CDR2 is FQGTGA. DNA for the CDR3: TGTGCCAGCAGCTTAGCGAGGAACACTGAAGCTTTCTTT. This codes for CASSLARNTEAFF.

This rearrangement joins TRBV6-2 or TRBV6-3 to TRBJ2-1; tentatively, D is TRBD2 (5 bases). The CDR3 sequence is 16 residues long. The germline V gene encodes CDR1 MNHEY and CDR2 SVGEGT. The V and J ends lost 0 bases and 3 bases respectively, with 12 bases between them. The CDR3 reads CASSYSIGKNYNEQFF. DNA for the CDR3: TGTGCCAGCAGTTACTCGATCGGGAAAAACTACAATGAGCAGTTCTTC.

This CDR3 reads CASSYAGGQARTGELFF. The CDR3 region has the DNA TGTGCCAGCAGTTACGCCGGGGGACAGGCTCGGACCGGGGAGCTGTTTTTT. The V gene is TRBV6-6, the J gene TRBJ2-2; 8 bases fit TRBD1. CDR1 is MNHNY, CDR2 SVGAGI, per germline (reference sequence). The CDR3 runs to 17 residues. The V gene end was trimmed by 2 bases and the J gene end by 5 bases; junction bases not matched to a gene: 10.

The V call is TRBV6-2 or TRBV6-3, the J call TRBJ1-5; 10 bases agree with TRBD1. The CDR3 length is 19 residues. V lost 6 bases and J lost 5; bases outside the gene matches: 19. Germline loops: CDR1 MNHEY, CDR2 SVGEGT. The CDR3 region has the DNA TGTGCCAGCAGAAGCTCCGGGACAGGGGCGCTTCTTCCTCATCAGCCCCAGCATTTT. It encodes CASRSSGTGALLPHQPQHF.

The V and J genes are TRBV20-1 and TRBJ2-3, with D unclear. The CDR3 has 10 residues. Trimming cost V 1 base and J 7 bases, with 3 bases left between them. From germline, CDR1 is DFQATT and CDR2 SNEGSKA (reference sequence). The CDR3, as DNA: TGCAGTGCTAGAGGGAATACGCAGTATTTT. As protein: CSARGNTQYF.

Notes on this clonotype: It may be a read error: a sequence one base away is much more abundant. The rearrangement uses TRBV7-9 and TRBJ2-1; 13 bases are a match to TRBD2. Trimming at V came to 5 bases and at J to 0 bases, leaving 10 bases not matched to a gene. This CDR3 spans 19 amino acids. CDR1 and CDR2 from the germline V gene are SEHNR and FQNEAQ (reference sequence). CDR3 sequence: CASSNTGLAGLSSYNEQFF. As DNA, the CDR3 is TGTGCCAGCAGCAACACGGGACTAGCGGGATTGAGCTCCTACAATGAGCAGTTCTTC.

The chain joins TRBV10-3 to TRBJ2-1; D may be TRBD1 (6 bases). Trimming left V 0 bases short and J 16 bases short, with 16 bases between. Per germline, CDR1 ENHRY and CDR2 SYGVKD. The CDR3 runs to 13 residues. CDR3 sequence: CAISESYRDEGFF. The CDR3 coding sequence is TGTGCCATCAGTGAGTCGTACAGGGATGAGGGATTCTTC.

The DNA for the CDR3 is TGTGCCAGTAGTAGAACCGGGACAGTTTCCTACGAGCAGTACTTC. Encoded protein: CASSRTGTVSYEQYF. This chain joins TRBV19 and TRBJ2-7; 7 nucleotides match TRBD1. The CDR3 totals 15 residues. With 4 bases clipped from V and 1 base from J, the junction kept 7 bases outside the gene matches. Germline assignment: CDR1 LNHDA and CDR2 SQIVND (reference sequence).

This clonotype was counted at least ten times. The rearrangement links TRBV7-2 to TRBJ1-5; 7 bases match TRBD1. The CDR3 length is 15 residues. Germline V gene sequence: CDR1 SGHTA, CDR2 FQGNSA. V was pared by 5 bases and J by 2 bases, with 6 bases of the junction left unmatched. The CDR3 loop is CASSTGQVGNQPQHF. In DNA, the CDR3 is TGTGCCAGCAGCACCGGACAGGTTGGCAATCAGCCCCAGCATTTT.

The J gene is TRBJ2-1, the V gene TRBV19; D ambiguous. The CDR3 is made up of 15 amino acids. Germline loops: CDR1 LNHDA, CDR2 SQIVND (reference sequence). V lost 5 bases to trimming and J lost 4 bases, with 15 bases between them. CDR3 in amino acids: CASSPRDLVYNEQFF. The CDR3 DNA reads TGTGCCAGTAGTCCGCGTGACTTAGTGTACAATGAGCAGTTCTTC.

This clonotype came up many times. The V and J genes are TRBV7-8 and TRBJ2-1, with TRBD1 as a possible D gene (6 bases). The CDR3 contains 17 residues. V was cut by 1 base and J by 9 bases, with 22 bases left in between. Looked up from germline, CDR1 is SGHVS and CDR2 is FQNEAQ. The CDR3 coding sequence is TGTGCCAGCAGCTTAGGGGGTCACAGGGTGGGATCAACTGAGCAGTTCTTC. Its protein product is CASSLGGHRVGSTEQFF.

This clonotype was seen repeatedly, ten times or more. As DNA, the CDR3 is TGTGCCAGCAGCTTCCTAGGGACAGGGGGCTATGGCTACACCTTC. This translates into CASSFLGTGGYGYTF. The rearrangement links TRBV7-2 to TRBJ1-2; 11 bases fit TRBD1. Germline trimming cut 3 bases from V and 4 bases from J; bases unmatched to any gene: 4. The V gene's germline CDR1 is SGHTA and CDR2 FQGNSA. The CDR3 is 15 residues long.

This clonotype has just a few counts. The J gene is TRBJ2-6, the V gene TRBV20-1; D remains ambiguous. CDR1 and CDR2 (germline): DFQATT, SNEGSKA (reference sequence). This CDR3 region has 18 residues. V shed 5 bases and J shed 0 bases, with 20 bases lying between them. The CDR3 coding sequence is TGCAGTGCTGAGAGACTGACGGAAGTTTACTCTGGGGCCAACGTCCTGACTTTC. Residues: CSAERLTEVYSGANVLTF.

The chain is built from TRBV29-1 and TRBJ2-1; 15 bases map to TRBD2. Germline CDR1 reads SQVTM; CDR2 reads ANQGSEA. The V segment lost 3 bases and the J segment 7 bases; nucleotides outside the gene matches: 1. The CDR3 covers 14 residues. In DNA, the CDR3 is TGCAGCGTTGACGGACTAGCGGGAGGGAATGAGCAGTTCTTC. It encodes CSVDGLAGGNEQFF.